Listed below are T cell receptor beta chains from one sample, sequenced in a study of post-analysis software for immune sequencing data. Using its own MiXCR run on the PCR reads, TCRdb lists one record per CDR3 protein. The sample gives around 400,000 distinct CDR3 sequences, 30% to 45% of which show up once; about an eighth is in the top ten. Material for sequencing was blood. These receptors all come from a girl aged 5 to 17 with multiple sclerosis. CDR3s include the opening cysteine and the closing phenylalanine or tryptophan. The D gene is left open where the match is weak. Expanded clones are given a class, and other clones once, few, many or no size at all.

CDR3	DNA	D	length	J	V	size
CASSYSGRRTINEQYF	TGTGCCAGCAGTTACAGTGGCAGGCGAACTATCAATGAGCAGTACTTC	NA	16	TRBJ2-7	TRBV6-5	NA
CSARGGTGIEQYF	TGCAGTGCTAGAGGGGGGACAGGGATCGAGCAGTACTTC	TRBD1	13	TRBJ2-7	TRBV20-1	few
CASSYSTPGTRKRNTEAFF	TGTGCCAGCAGTTACTCGACCCCCGGGACCCGGAAGAGGAACACTGAAGCTTTCTTT	NA	19	TRBJ1-1	TRBV6-5	NA
CASSQRGSSFTYEQYF	TGTGCCAGCAGCCAGCGGGGATCTAGCTTTACCTACGAGCAGTACTTC	TRBD2	16	TRBJ2-7	TRBV7-9	few
CSARSGAGELFF	TGCAGTGCTAGATCTGGGGCCGGGGAGCTGTTTTTT	NA	12	TRBJ2-2	TRBV20-1	few
CASSLVGLVNEQFF	TGCGCCAGCAGCTTGGTGGGCTTAGTCAATGAGCAGTTCTTC	NA	14	TRBJ2-1	TRBV5-1	once
CAIRQDSPYGYTF	TGTGCCATCAGGCAAGACAGTCCTTATGGCTACACCTTC	NA	13	TRBJ1-2	TRBV10-3	few
CSVEPTSVPSTDTQYF	TGCAGCGTTGAACCGACTAGCGTGCCTAGCACAGATACGCAGTATTTT	TRBD2	16	TRBJ2-3	TRBV29-1	few
CASSSSRRGWPEAFF	TGTGCCAGCAGTTCCTCCAGAAGAGGGTGGCCTGAAGCTTTCTTT	NA	15	TRBJ1-1	TRBV28	NA
CSARDSGGTDTQYF	TGCAGTGCTAGAGACTCCGGGGGCACAGATACGCAGTATTTT	NA	14	TRBJ2-3	TRBV20-1	few